This record looks at one T cell receptor beta chain sequence and its context. Its specificity is unknown. The data derive from a study of CD8 T cells in ankylosing spondylitis. General study points: Reactive arthritis synovial fluid and blood were previously reported to contain some motif variants. Among TCR beta sequences, a motif of several highly homologous variants appeared characteristic of ankylosing spondylitis blood.

V shed 6 bases, J shed 4 bases, and the junction held 10 bases outside the gene matches. CDR3 size: 15 residues. Germline V gene sequence: CDR1 DFQATT, CDR2 SNEGSKA (reference sequence). Researchers built TCR beta libraries using quantitative 5'-RACE with molecular barcodes. One entry per CDR3 protein, called by TCRdb with MiXCR from the 5' RACE reads. The sample lists 290,000 or so distinct CDR3 sequences, around 21% occurring once. The V gene is TRBV20-1, the J gene TRBJ2-1; 9 nucleotides align to TRBD2. Specimen: blood, either unsorted or a sorted T cell fraction (not recorded which). This receptor was identified in a female donor with ankylosing spondylitis or in good health (not recorded which). The CDR3 region is CSAVTPSGGYNEQFF. The CDR3 DNA follows: TGCAGTGCCGTAACCCCCAGCGGGGGGTACAATGAGCAGTTCTTC.